These T cell receptor beta chains were read from a single sample in a study of beta chain features in type 1 diabetes. Only in-frame clones appear in the TCRdb table, and some are missing; sequencing was by immunoSEQ multiplex PCR. This table holds over 120,000 clones, more than 9% found once. Input material: naive CD4+ T cells from blood. All receptors come from a man younger than 30 in good health. CDR3s include the opening cysteine and the closing phenylalanine or tryptophan. The D gene is left open where the match is weak. Clone size, where shown, is once, few, many, or a class for clones that have expanded.

>few|TRBV19|TRBJ1-6|NA
TGTGCCAGTAGTACGGTCGGGAAGGATTCACCCCTCCACTTT
CASSTVGKDSPLHF
>few|TRBV29-1|TRBJ1-2|NA
TGCAGCGTTGGGGGGGGGCCCATTGGCTACACCTTC
CSVGGGPIGYTF
>NA|TRBV5-6|TRBJ2-2|TRBD1
TGTGCCAGCAGCCCCGGGACAGGGGCTCCCCATTGGGTCGGGGAGCTGTTTTTT
CASSPGTGAPHWVGELFF
>many|TRBV28|TRBJ2-7|NA
TGTGCCAGCAGGTTAGGACAGTACGAGCAGTACTTC
CASRLGQYEQYF
>few|TRBV29-1|TRBJ1-5|TRBD1
TGCAGCGTTGGGACAGGGGAAAAGGGCCAGCCCCAGCATTTT
CSVGTGEKGQPQHF
>few|TRBV15|TRBJ1-5|NA
TGTGCCACCAGCAGCCATTGGGCGCGGGGTCAGCCCCAGCATTTT
CATSSHWARGQPQHF
>few|TRBV29-1|TRBJ1-4|TRBD1
TGCAGCGTTGAAGAACAGACAGGGCTTCAGGAAAAACTGTTTTTT
CSVEEQTGLQEKLFF
>few|TRBV5-4|TRBJ2-1|TRBD2
TGTGCCAGCAGGGAGACGGGGGGCTCCTACAATGAGCAGTTCTTC
CASRETGGSYNEQFF
>NA|TRBV6-5|TRBJ2-7|TRBD2
TGTGCCAGCAGTTACCGGGAGGGCTCCTACGAGCAGTACTTC
CASSYREGSYEQYF
>NA|TRBV18|TRBJ2-7|TRBD1
TGTGCCAGCTCCCCTGAACCGGGACAGGGGGCTAGAGAGCAGTACTTC
CASSPEPGQGAREQYF
>few|TRBV2|TRBJ1-5|NA
TGTGCCAGCAGTGAACTTATGTCGAGCAATCAGCCCCAGCATTTT
CASSELMSSNQPQHF
>few|TRBV2|TRBJ1-5|NA
TGTGCCAGCAGTGAGGGCGATCAGCCCCAGCATTTT
CASSEGDQPQHF
>few|TRBV5-1|TRBJ1-2|TRBD1
TGCGCCAGCAGCTTAGGACAGGCTAACTATGGCTACACCTTC
CASSLGQANYGYTF
>NA|TRBV19|TRBJ2-7|TRBD1
TGTGCCAGCACACCGGGACAGGGGAAGGGCTACGAGCAGTACTTC
CASTPGQGKGYEQYF
>few|TRBV7-2|TRBJ2-3|TRBD2
TGTGCCAGCAGTTCACTAGCGGGGGGGCATTTCAATACGCAGTATTTT
CASSSLAGGHFNTQYF
>few|TRBV2|TRBJ2-3|NA
TGTGCCAGCAGGGGCGGCAGGGGTGGTGATACGCAGTATTTT
CASRGGRGGDTQYF
>many|TRBV5-1|TRBJ2-5|TRBD1
TGCGCCAGCAGCTTAACGACAGGGGGCCAAGAGACCCAGTACTTC
CASSLTTGGQETQYF
>NA|TRBV6-5|TRBJ2-3|NA
TGTGCCACGGGGGTCACAGATACGCAGTATTTT
CATGVTDTQYF
>NA|TRBV6-5|TRBJ1-1|NA
TGTGCCAGCAGTTACTCGAGTAGGGGGAGTTTCACTGAAGCTTTCTTT
CASSYSSRGSFTEAFF
>NA|TRBV6-4|TRBJ1-6|NA
TGTGCCAGCAGTGACGACAGCCATTCACCCCTCCACTTT
CASSDDSHSPLHF
>few|TRBV6-1|TRBJ2-1|TRBD1
TGTGCCAGCAACCCAGGGGGCTGGGATAATGAGCAGTTCTTC
CASNPGGWDNEQFF
>few|TRBV5-1|TRBJ2-1|TRBD1
TGCGCCAGCAGCTCTAGGACAGGTGGGAATGAGCAGTTCTTC
CASSSRTGGNEQFF
>few|TRBV6-5|TRBJ2-5|TRBD2
TGTGCCAGCAGTTATGCGGGGGGGAGAGAAGAGACCCAGTACTTC
CASSYAGGREETQYF
>few|TRBV13|TRBJ2-5|NA
TGTGCCAGCAGCACTGACAGTAGAGAGACCCAGTACTTC
CASSTDSRETQYF